Presented here are 12 T cell receptor beta chains from one specimen sequenced in a study of T cell changes during pregnancy in multiple sclerosis (dated by TCRdb to between 2019 and 2020). Libraries were constructed by the immunoSEQ multiplex PCR assay. The clones in this table, taken by TCRdb from immuneACCESS, are in-frame only. Not every clone is retained; where verified, under half of the shortfall comes from an unresolved V gene, and the cause of the rest is unknown. This sample has under 70,000 clones in its table, and about 90% of those were observed once. Around 0.8% of the sample is in the top ten clones. The sequencing here drew on CD4+ T cells from peripheral blood mononuclear cells, taken in the first trimester of pregnancy. Every receptor here comes from a female donor with multiple sclerosis, enrolled in a pregnancy study.

The gene calls are TRBV25-1 and TRBJ1-3; D unclear. Trimming cost V 7 bases and J 4 bases, with 8 bases left between them. Per germline, CDR1 MGHDK and CDR2 SYGVNS. The CDR3 runs 12 residues. CDR3 in amino acids: CASNGVGNTIYF. Here the CDR3 DNA reads TGTGCCAGCAACGGTGTCGGAAACACCATATATTTT.

J is TRBJ2-7 and V is TRBV7-2; tentative D call: TRBD2 (7 bases). Germline values: CDR1 SGHTA, CDR2 FQGNSA. V was trimmed by 0 bases and J by 7 bases, leaving 16 bases between them. The CDR3 spans 15 residues. CDR3 DNA: TGTGCCAGCAGCTTAGCCGGGGGGCCCCGGGTGGAGCAGTACTTC. Encoded protein: CASSLAGGPRVEQYF.

This clone was detected once. The chain is built from TRBV6-5 and TRBJ2-2, with D possibly matching TRBD1 (6 bases). Germline V lookup: CDR1 MNHEY, CDR2 SVGAGI. CDR3 length: 16 residues. The germline V and J ends were trimmed by 2 bases and 1 base, with 11 bases remaining between them. CDR3 bases: TGTGCCAGCAGTTACCCGGGGACACGGAACACCGGGGAGCTGTTTTTT. Translation gives CASSYPGTRNTGELFF.

This clone was seen a handful of times. The rearrangement joins TRBV4-2 to TRBJ2-1, with 9 bases identical to TRBD1. The CDR3 contains 15 residues. The trim removed 3 bases at V and 3 bases at J, leaving 3 bases unmatched. Germline V gene sequence: CDR1 LGHNA, CDR2 YNFKEQ. CDR3 amino acids: CASSHRTGDYNEQFF. The CDR3 DNA is TGTGCCAGCAGCCACCGGACAGGGGACTACAATGAGCAGTTCTTC.

V gene TRBV6-6 combines with J gene TRBJ1-4; TRBD1 agrees at 7 bases. Germline V lookup: CDR1 MNHNY, CDR2 SVGAGI (reference sequence). The CDR3 totals 15 residues. V was clipped by 7 bases and J by 4 bases; unmatched bases: 9. CDR3 loop: CASTWGTVDNEKLFF. The CDR3 coding sequence is TGTGCCAGCACCTGGGGGACAGTGGATAATGAAAAACTGTTTTTT.

This chain uses TRBV30 with TRBJ2-1; 9 bases agree with TRBD2. The CDR3 consists of 14 residues. Germline V lookup: CDR1 GTSNPN, CDR2 SVGIG (reference sequence). V dropped 3 bases and J dropped 7; count of bases not matched to a gene: 7. The CDR3 nucleotides are TGTGCCTGGAGCGGGCTAGCGGGGCAAAATGAGCAGTTCTTC. Protein sequence: CAWSGLAGQNEQFF.

This rearrangement joins TRBV27 to TRBJ1-1; D perhaps matches TRBD1 (6 bases). CDR1 and CDR2 from the germline V gene are MNHEY and SMNVEV (reference sequence). The CDR3 covers 15 residues. V was shortened by 5 bases and J by 4 bases, with 17 bases between the two germline ends. In DNA form, the CDR3 reads TGTGCCAGCAGTCTTTACAGGGTAGGGAGCACTGAAGCTTTCTTT. This codes for CASSLYRVGSTEAFF.

This rearrangement joins TRBV30 to TRBJ1-2; maybe TRBD1 (5 bases). Trimming cost V 0 bases and J 4 bases, with 9 bases left between them. The CDR3 loop spans 13 amino acids. Germline CDR1 GTSNPN, CDR2 SVGIG (reference sequence). CDR3 sequence: CAWSVQAPYGYTF. The CDR3 DNA reads as TGTGCCTGGAGTGTACAGGCGCCCTATGGCTACACCTTC.

For the CDR3, the DNA is TGTGCCAGCAGCTTAATGCGGGGGGACACAGATACGCAGTATTTT. Protein product: CASSLMRGDTDTQYF. The chain has TRBV7-3 and TRBJ2-3; TRBD2 matches at 8 bases. The CDR3 is 15 amino acids. From germline, CDR1 is SGHTA and CDR2 FQGTGA. The J segment lost 2 bases and the V segment lost 1 base, leaving 2 bases of the junction unmatched.

V gene TRBV7-3 combines with J gene TRBJ1-1; D might be TRBD1 (5 bases). Germline V CDR1 and CDR2: SGHTA, FQGTGA. The CDR3 runs 13 residues. Deletions cut 1 base from V and 7 bases from J, with 10 bases between. The CDR3 region has the DNA TGTGCCAGCAGCTTAAGCAGGGCGCATGAAGCTTTCTTT. Protein product: CASSLSRAHEAFF. The variable domain in full, with the rest retrieved from reference TRBV7-3 and TRBJ1-1, is GAGVSQTPSNKVTEKGKYVELRCDPISGHTALYWYRQSLGQGPEFLIYFQGTGAADDSGLPNDRFFAVRPEGSVSTLKIQRTERGDSAVYLCASSLSRAHEAFFGQGTRLTVV.

The table lists this clone with a count of one. The chain employs TRBV11-3 and TRBJ2-7; D might be TRBD1 (6 bases). In germline, CDR1 is SGHNT, CDR2 YENEEA. The CDR3 loop spans 15 amino acids. V was cut by 5 bases and J by 4 bases, with 18 bases left in between. CDR3 bases: TGTGCCAGCAGCCAGGGGAGATTCGGGTCATACGAGCAGTACTTC. Its translation is CASSQGRFGSYEQYF.

The chain is built from TRBV28 and TRBJ2-7, with a weak D call TRBD2 (5 bases). Germline lookup yields CDR1 MDHEN and CDR2 SYDVKM. V dropped 2 bases and J dropped 3 bases, with 11 bases sitting between them. The CDR3 extends over 14 amino acids. CDR3 sequence (DNA): TGTGCCAGCAGTTTAACGGGAAAAAGCTACGAGCAGTACTTC. This encodes CASSLTGKSYEQYF.